This record covers a single TCR beta chain. This entry is derived from a study of blood T cell repertoires in COVID-19. The V gene's germline CDR1 is LNHDA and CDR2 SQIVND (reference sequence). V lost 5 bases and J lost 7; bases outside the gene matches: 3. This CDR3 spans 13 amino acids. In the study's own analysis: Amplification from reference gene primers served as the basis for estimated nucleated cell counts. Assay: immunoSEQ multiplex PCR; the TCRdb copy retains only in-frame clones and omits some. V and J calls and clone size are copied from that table; D and trimming were computed from the DNA. Among under 250,000 clones listed, around nine tenths were seen once. Two negative PCRs, clearance, or symptom resolution had been documented for recovered Cohort 3 donors.

The chain is built from TRBV19 and TRBJ1-2, with 11 bases that match TRBD1. Specimen: PBMCs or T cells enriched from blood (not recorded which). This receptor was obtained from a man aged 30 to 39 who had recovered from COVID-19. CDR3 amino acids: CASSGDRGFGYTF. CDR3 bases: TGTGCCAGTAGTGGGGACAGGGGGTTTGGCTACACCTTC. Full variable domain (outside the CDR3, taken from reference TRBV19 and TRBJ1-2): DGGITQSPKYLFRKEGQNVTLSCEQNLNHDAMYWYRQDPGQGLRLIYYSQIVNDFQKGDIAEGYSVSREKKESFPLTVTSAQKNPTAFYLCASSGDRGFGYTFGSGTRLTVV.